This T cell receptor beta chain was documented in a study of cytomegalovirus exposure and HLA in healthy donors. Unrecorded immune exposure was likely among donors, who were nominally healthy when sampled. This clone was counted only a few times. The target antigen is unknown. It was with 60 Vbeta and 13 Jbeta primers that the PCR ran. Only in-frame clones appear in the TCRdb table, and some are missing; sequencing was by immunoSEQ multiplex PCR. The repertoire has 150,000 to 200,000 clones, about four fifths of them found once; the top ten carry roughly 1.1%. Study outcomes and limitations: V- and J-gene trimming of TCR beta was linked (in a later analysis) to a missense DCLRE1C variant. With high specificity and sensitivity, the classifier reportedly diagnosed cytomegalovirus status. Within a later analysis, the majority of CMV-associated TCR beta chains appeared HLA-restricted.

Germline trimming cut 8 bases from V and 5 bases from J; bases unmatched to any gene: 8. The CDR3 sequence is 13 residues long. Germline V gene data show CDR1 as PRHDT and CDR2 as FYEKMQ (reference sequence). The receptor was isolated from a woman aged 35 to 49 in good health and CMV-seronegative. V and J are TRBV13 and TRBJ1-1; 7 bases are shared with TRBD1. What was sequenced was PBMCs. In DNA form, the CDR3 reads TGTGCCAGCCGCCGACAGGGTGGGACTGAAGCTTTCTTT. It is translated as CASRRQGGTEAFF.